The source of this T cell receptor beta chain is a study of neoadjuvant anti-PD-1 for oral cavity cancer. Time point here: after neoadjuvant nivolumab, at surgical resection. The germline V gene encodes CDR1 SGHNT and CDR2 YYREEE (reference sequence). The germline V and J ends were trimmed by 4 bases and 0 bases, with 14 bases remaining between them. The CDR3 has 16 amino acids. Data came from immunoSEQ multiplex PCR; TCRdb stores just in-frame clones and leaves some out. The table shows some 14,000 clones, with roughly 79% occurring only once. The chain links TRBV5-4 to TRBJ1-3; D possibly corresponds to TRBD1 (6 bases). The sequence was obtained from a person aged 35-79 years with oral cavity squamous cell carcinoma. The sample was PBMCs, taken after nivolumab (anti-PD-1) treatment. DNA for the CDR3: TGTGCCAGCAGCCGACGGGACATGGACTCTGGAAACACCATATATTTT. This encodes CASSRRDMDSGNTIYF.